Listed below are T cell receptor beta chains from one sample, sequenced in a study of blood T cells in healthy people across ages. TCRdb independently ran MiXCR on the 5' RACE reads; one entry per CDR3 protein. The sample has about 620,000 distinct CDR3 sequences, around 50% seen once; the top ten hold about 14%. Source material: blood. The receptor source for this set is a woman of 80 years or more in good health. Each CDR3 is given with its conserved first and last residue. The order of the fields is J gene, CDR3 length, V gene, CDR3 protein.

j_gene: TRBJ1-5
len: 12
v_gene: TRBV2
CDR3aa: CASRQGGQPQHF

j_gene: TRBJ2-1
len: 16
v_gene: TRBV7-2
CDR3aa: CASSLTGTSTPNEQFF

j_gene: .
len: 15
v_gene: TRBV20-1
CDR3aa: CSARDRAGGRETQYF

j_gene: TRBJ1-2
len: 12
v_gene: TRBV7-9
CDR3aa: CASSLWGAGYTF

j_gene: TRBJ1-5
len: 13
v_gene: TRBV3-1
CDR3aa: CASSQNGYQPQHF

j_gene: TRBJ1-1
len: 16
v_gene: TRBV4-2
CDR3aa: CASSQDPTDPNTEAFF

j_gene: TRBJ1-2
len: 14
v_gene: TRBV29-1
CDR3aa: CSVVTVNADYGYTF

j_gene: TRBJ1-2
len: 15
v_gene: TRBV12-3/TRBV12-4
CDR3aa: CASSPRDNLRLMVTF

j_gene: TRBJ1-1
len: 14
v_gene: TRBV5-1
CDR3aa: CASSLDGANTEAFF

j_gene: TRBJ2-3
len: 14
v_gene: TRBV5-1
CDR3aa: CASSWGTAGDTQYF

j_gene: TRBJ2-3
len: 13
v_gene: TRBV25-1
CDR3aa: CASTEVAADTQYF

j_gene: TRBJ2-5
len: 11
v_gene: TRBV12-3/TRBV12-4
CDR3aa: CASSFTETRYF

j_gene: TRBJ1-5
len: 18
v_gene: TRBV7-8
CDR3aa: CASSPRGQGQGSNQPQHF

j_gene: TRBJ1-6
len: 14
v_gene: TRBV15
CDR3aa: CATSSAGDNSPPHF

j_gene: TRBJ2-7
len: 16
v_gene: TRBV27
CDR3aa: CASTSTGGPRLREQYF

j_gene: TRBJ2-3
len: 15
v_gene: TRBV20-1
CDR3aa: CSATTSGGQTDTQYF

j_gene: TRBJ2-3
len: 13
v_gene: TRBV7-3
CDR3aa: CASSTGITDTQYF

j_gene: .
len: 17
v_gene: TRBV7-2
CDR3aa: CASSRYSGLVYQETQFF

j_gene: TRBJ2-2
len: 14
v_gene: TRBV3-1
CDR3aa: CASSQGTGGRELFF

j_gene: TRBJ2-5
len: 14
v_gene: TRBV7-2
CDR3aa: CASSLADRVETQYF

j_gene: TRBJ2-7
len: 13
v_gene: TRBV20-1
CDR3aa: CSAHDTRSYEQYF

j_gene: .
len: 13
v_gene: TRBV2
CDR3aa: CASSEVPSDEQYF

j_gene: TRBJ2-1
len: 12
v_gene: TRBV28
CDR3aa: CASSLVAETQFF

j_gene: TRBJ2-3
len: 13
v_gene: TRBV28
CDR3aa: CASSSGTADTQYF

j_gene: TRBJ2-6
len: 17
v_gene: TRBV18
CDR3aa: CAGSRTTAPSGANVLTF

j_gene: TRBJ2-7
len: 11
v_gene: TRBV29-1
CDR3aa: CSVEWAGEQYF

j_gene: TRBJ2-5
len: 13
v_gene: TRBV11-2
CDR3aa: CASSCPGIETQYF

j_gene: TRBJ2-3
len: 15
v_gene: TRBV24-1
CDR3aa: CATSDGGGRTDTQYF

j_gene: TRBJ2-1
len: 15
v_gene: TRBV20-1
CDR3aa: CSAKGGASSYNEQFF

j_gene: TRBJ2-7
len: 15
v_gene: TRBV6-5
CDR3aa: CASSTRLAGSYEQYF

j_gene: TRBJ1-5
len: 16
v_gene: TRBV25-1
CDR3aa: CASSDSAARGNQPQHF

j_gene: TRBJ2-7
len: 12
v_gene: TRBV12-5
CDR3aa: CASGQGRHEQYF

j_gene: .
len: 14
v_gene: TRBV20-1
CDR3aa: CSAPLGGGRETQYF

j_gene: TRBJ2-3
len: 14
v_gene: TRBV12-5
CDR3aa: CASGVGLSTDTQYF

j_gene: TRBJ2-7
len: 13
v_gene: TRBV12-3/TRBV12-4
CDR3aa: CASSVLGFGEQYF

j_gene: TRBJ1-2
len: 14
v_gene: TRBV29-1
CDR3aa: CSVGAGRGGEGYTF

j_gene: TRBJ2-1
len: 16
v_gene: TRBV9
CDR3aa: CASSVAARKAYNEQFF

j_gene: TRBJ1-2
len: 13
v_gene: TRBV5-6
CDR3aa: CASSSTTNYGYTF

j_gene: TRBJ1-5
len: 15
v_gene: TRBV28
CDR3aa: CASSFVTVSNQPQHF

j_gene: TRBJ2-1
len: 12
v_gene: TRBV29-1
CDR3aa: CSQRSSYNEQFF

j_gene: TRBJ2-1
len: 14
v_gene: TRBV2
CDR3aa: CASSRDTVGNEQFF

j_gene: TRBJ1-4
len: 12
v_gene: TRBV18
CDR3aa: CASSPQGEKLFF

j_gene: TRBJ1-1
len: 14
v_gene: TRBV20-1
CDR3aa: CSADPAFMNTEAFF

j_gene: .
len: 14
v_gene: TRBV28
CDR3aa: CASSGLGPNYEQYF

j_gene: TRBJ1-2
len: 14
v_gene: TRBV5-1
CDR3aa: CASSPDVSAFGYTF

j_gene: TRBJ2-1
len: 14
v_gene: TRBV29-1
CDR3aa: CSVSSQGKYNEQFF

j_gene: TRBJ2-2
len: 16
v_gene: TRBV12-5
CDR3aa: CASGLWSTSNTGELFF

j_gene: TRBJ1-1
len: 11
v_gene: TRBV29-1
CDR3aa: CSVEARGWAFF

j_gene: TRBJ2-1
len: 13
v_gene: TRBV27
CDR3aa: CASSSGLVNEQFF

j_gene: TRBJ1-1
len: 15
v_gene: TRBV5-1
CDR3aa: CASSHLQGMNTEAFF

j_gene: TRBJ1-6
len: 14
v_gene: TRBV18
CDR3aa: CASSQTGSESPLHF

j_gene: TRBJ1-4
len: 14
v_gene: TRBV5-1
CDR3aa: CASSLDGGSGKLFF

j_gene: TRBJ2-1
len: 13
v_gene: TRBV6-5
CDR3aa: CASTYYPQGEQFF

j_gene: TRBJ1-2
len: 12
v_gene: TRBV10-3
CDR3aa: CAIIRVGYGYTF

j_gene: TRBJ1-4
len: 15
v_gene: TRBV7-9
CDR3aa: CASSLVGTENEKLFF

j_gene: TRBJ1-1
len: 14
v_gene: TRBV5-1
CDR3aa: CASTRGSPNTEAFF

j_gene: TRBJ1-5
len: 18
v_gene: TRBV23-1
CDR3aa: CASRLPGGGIYRDQPQHF

j_gene: TRBJ1-1
len: 14
v_gene: TRBV29-1
CDR3aa: CSASRDRSNTEAFF

j_gene: TRBJ2-1
len: 14
v_gene: TRBV6-5
CDR3aa: CASRPGLVSREQFF